This is a list of T cell receptor beta chains from one sample in a study of cytomegalovirus exposure and HLA in healthy donors. Measured with immunoSEQ multiplex PCR; TCRdb has only the in-frame clones, and not every one. The table shows about 270,000 clones, with roughly 90% occurring only once. The material sequenced was PBMCs. These receptors were taken from a man between 40 and 49 years old in good health and CMV-seropositive. CDR3s include the opening cysteine and the closing phenylalanine or tryptophan. D genes are given only for firm matches. Some rows have no size entry. The others give once, few or many, or a class for an expanded clone.

V gene: TRBV19
clone size: -
D gene: -
J gene: TRBJ2-7
CDR3 protein: CASSISAGGTYEQYF
CDR3 DNA: TGTGCCAGTAGTATTTCGGCAGGGGGGACCTACGAGCAGTACTTC

V gene: TRBV6-4
clone size: -
D gene: -
J gene: TRBJ1-1
CDR3 protein: CASSLERATEAFF
CDR3 DNA: TGTGCCAGCAGCCTGGAGAGGGCGACTGAAGCTTTCTTT

V gene: TRBV5-4
clone size: -
D gene: TRBD2
J gene: TRBJ2-1
CDR3 protein: CASSDGLAPYNEQFF
CDR3 DNA: TGTGCCAGCAGCGACGGACTAGCGCCCTACAATGAGCAGTTCTTC

V gene: TRBV4-3
clone size: many
D gene: -
J gene: TRBJ2-7
CDR3 protein: CASSQVRGGSYEQYF
CDR3 DNA: TGCGCCAGCAGCCAAGTTCGAGGAGGCTCCTACGAGCAGTACTTC

V gene: TRBV5-4
clone size: -
D gene: -
J gene: TRBJ2-1
CDR3 protein: CASSLLGAYNEQFF
CDR3 DNA: TGTGCCAGCAGCTTGCTAGGGGCCTACAATGAGCAGTTCTTC

V gene: TRBV2
clone size: -
D gene: TRBD1
J gene: TRBJ2-7
CDR3 protein: CASSAGQGLEQYF
CDR3 DNA: TGTGCCAGCAGTGCGGGACAGGGGCTCGAGCAGTACTTC

V gene: TRBV10-1
clone size: -
D gene: TRBD1
J gene: TRBJ2-7
CDR3 protein: CASGKSGIGTDLLEQYF
CDR3 DNA: TGCGCCAGCGGGAAATCCGGGATTGGGACAGACCTTCTCGAGCAGTACTTC

V gene: TRBV5-4
clone size: -
D gene: TRBD1
J gene: TRBJ1-3
CDR3 protein: CASSRDRGHENTIYF
CDR3 DNA: TGTGCCAGCAGCCGGGACAGGGGGCATGAAAACACCATATATTTT

V gene: TRBV6-1
clone size: -
D gene: TRBD1
J gene: TRBJ2-1
CDR3 protein: CASTRQGAYNEQFF
CDR3 DNA: TGTGCCAGCACTCGACAGGGGGCCTACAATGAGCAGTTCTTC

V gene: TRBV19
clone size: -
D gene: -
J gene: TRBJ1-1
CDR3 protein: CASSIRRMNAEAFF
CDR3 DNA: TGTGCCAGTAGTATTCGGAGAATGAACGCTGAAGCTTTCTTT

V gene: TRBV27
clone size: -
D gene: -
J gene: TRBJ2-5
CDR3 protein: CASTPPNGAGPETQYF
CDR3 DNA: TGTGCCAGCACCCCTCCTAATGGCGCGGGCCCAGAGACCCAGTACTTC